Listed below are T cell receptor beta chains from one sample, sequenced in a study of cytomegalovirus exposure and HLA in healthy donors. Libraries were prepared by immunoSEQ multiplex PCR; TCRdb keeps only in-frame clonotypes and omits some of them. Of over 100,000 clones listed, 85% to 90% are singletons. The sample was PBMCs. The receptors derive from a woman aged 18-29 years in good health and CMV-seropositive. Both conserved end residues are part of each CDR3. D genes are given only for firm matches. Clone size appears in some rows only: once, few, many, or a class for an expanded clone.

J gene | V gene | D gene | clone size | CDR3 protein | CDR3 DNA
TRBJ2-5 | TRBV27 | TRBD1 | NA | CASTLTGGQETQYF | TGTGCCAGCACCCTAACAGGGGGCCAAGAGACCCAGTACTTC
TRBJ1-2 | TRBV2 | NA | NA | CASRKIQGSYTF | TGTGCCAGCAGGAAAATACAGGGTAGCTACACCTTC
TRBJ1-1 | TRBV9 | TRBD1 | NA | CASSPRGLQVNTEAFF | TGTGCCAGCAGCCCCAGGGGGCTACAGGTGAACACTGAAGCTTTCTTT
TRBJ1-5 | TRBV4-1 | TRBD1 | NA | CASSPGQGEDPRRHF | TGCGCCAGCAGCCCCGGACAGGGTGAAGATCCAAGACGGCATTTT
TRBJ1-2 | TRBV6-5 | NA | NA | CASSQRAGAIGYTF | TGTGCCAGCTCCCAGAGGGCGGGGGCTATTGGCTACACCTTC
TRBJ2-3 | TRBV4-1 | NA | NA | CASSNREVSGTDTQYF | TGCGCCAGCAGCAACCGAGAGGTTAGCGGCACAGATACGCAGTATTTT
TRBJ2-7 | TRBV6-6 | TRBD1 | NA | CASSQITGTGVEQYF | TGTGCCAGCAGCCAGATTACCGGGACAGGGGTCGAGCAGTACTTC
TRBJ2-3 | TRBV2 | TRBD1 | few | CASIRQGPPDTQYF | TGTGCCAGCATTAGACAGGGCCCCCCAGATACGCAGTATTTT
TRBJ2-1 | TRBV4-2 | TRBD2 | NA | CASSQDGLAGGHEQFF | TGTGCCAGCAGCCAAGATGGACTAGCGGGGGGGCATGAGCAGTTCTTC
TRBJ1-1 | TRBV19 | TRBD1 | NA | CASSIVGTVEAFF | TGTGCCAGTAGTATAGTCGGGACAGTCGAGGCTTTCTTT
TRBJ2-3 | TRBV2 | NA | NA | CALGRGAADTQYF | TGTGCCCTTGGGAGGGGGGCCGCAGATACGCAGTATTTT
TRBJ1-2 | TRBV30 | TRBD1 | NA | CAWSRDRPYGYTF | TGTGCCTGGAGCCGGGACAGGCCTTATGGCTACACCTTC
TRBJ2-4 | TRBV5-1 | NA | NA | CASSLGPPEDIQYF | TGCGCCAGCAGCTTAGGACCCCCGGAGGACATTCAGTACTTC
TRBJ2-7 | TRBV27 | NA | NA | CASSQSQYGEQYF | TGTGCCAGCAGCCAATCCCAATACGGCGAGCAGTACTTC
TRBJ1-4 | TRBV4-3 | TRBD1 | NA | CASSRSRQGSSNEKLFF | TGCGCCAGCAGCCGGTCCCGACAGGGAAGTAGTAATGAAAAACTGTTTTTT
TRBJ2-3 | TRBV1 | NA | once | CTSSPSGLAGSTDTQYF | TGCACCAGCAGCCCGTCCGGACTAGCGGGAAGCACAGATACGCAGTATTTT
TRBJ2-2 | TRBV7-2 | TRBD1 | NA | CASSLVGQGARGAGELFF | TGTGCCAGCAGCTTAGTGGGACAGGGGGCCAGGGGGGCCGGGGAGCTGTTTTTT
TRBJ2-2 | TRBV7-2 | NA | NA | CASSRTDRDTGELFF | TGTGCCAGCAGCCGGACAGACCGTGACACCGGGGAGCTGTTTTTT
TRBJ2-5 | TRBV6-5 | TRBD1 | NA | CASSAGGETQYF | TGTGCCAGCAGTGCAGGGGGAGAGACCCAGTACTTC
TRBJ2-6 | TRBV5-1 | NA | once | CASSLDLDSSGANVLTF | TGCGCCAGCAGCTTGGATTTAGACAGCTCTGGGGCCAACGTCCTGACTTTC
TRBJ1-2 | TRBV6-5 | TRBD1 | NA | CASRTGGTNYGYTF | TGTGCCAGCAGGACAGGGGGTACTAACTATGGCTACACCTTC
TRBJ1-2 | TRBV18 | NA | NA | CASSPQGYGYTF | TGTGCCAGCTCACCACAGGGGTATGGCTACACCTTC
TRBJ2-7 | TRBV5-1 | NA | once | CASSLGGHLASYEQYF | TGCGCCAGCAGCTTGGGCGGGCACCTCGCCTCCTACGAGCAGTACTTC
TRBJ1-1 | TRBV2 | NA | once | CANLREVGTEAFF | TGTGCCAACCTACGGGAAGTTGGCACTGAAGCTTTCTTT
TRBJ1-1 | TRBV25-1 | TRBD1 | NA | CASSEWGQEAFF | TGTGCCAGCAGTGAATGGGGACAGGAAGCTTTCTTT
TRBJ1-1 | TRBV7-9 | NA | NA | CASSLGVWREVNTEAFF | TGTGCCAGCAGCTTAGGAGTCTGGAGGGAGGTGAACACTGAAGCTTTCTTT
TRBJ1-5 | TRBV9 | TRBD1 | NA | CASSNIDRAGQPQHF | TGTGCCAGCAGCAACATCGACAGGGCAGGGCAGCCCCAGCATTTT
TRBJ1-1 | TRBV4-3 | TRBD1 | NA | CASSQDVRTGKTEAFF | TGCGCCAGCAGCCAAGATGTTAGGACAGGGAAGACTGAAGCTTTCTTT
TRBJ1-5 | TRBV6-1 | TRBD1 | NA | CASSGAKGTGGGQPQHF | TGTGCCAGCAGTGGAGCTAAGGGGACAGGGGGAGGTCAGCCCCAGCATTTT
TRBJ1-5 | TRBV6-1 | NA | NA | CASSEGAVSLQPQHF | TGTGCCAGCAGTGAGGGGGCAGTAAGTCTCCAGCCCCAGCATTTT
TRBJ1-1 | TRBV18 | NA | NA | CASSPRGGNTEAFF | TGTGCCAGCTCACCACGTGGCGGGAACACTGAAGCTTTCTTT
TRBJ2-2 | TRBV7-3 | NA | NA | CASSFGGSAGELFF | TGTGCCAGCAGCTTTGGGGGGTCCGCCGGGGAGCTGTTTTTT
TRBJ1-2 | TRBV30 | TRBD1 | few | CAWSVRLTGNGYTF | TGTGCCTGGAGTGTACGGTTGACAGGGAATGGCTACACCTTC
TRBJ2-1 | TRBV5-8 | TRBD1 | NA | CASSRGQGIRDEQFF | TGTGCCAGCAGCCGAGGACAGGGTATCAGGGATGAGCAGTTCTTC
TRBJ1-6 | TRBV7-9 | NA | NA | CASSLDSINSPLHF | TGTGCCAGCAGCTTAGACAGCATTAATTCACCCCTCCACTTT
TRBJ2-7 | TRBV5-1 | NA | NA | CASSLVDSSYEQYF | TGCGCCAGCAGCTTGGTCGACAGCTCCTACGAGCAGTACTTC